This paragraph reports one T cell receptor beta chain. Its antigen is currently unknown. Germline values: CDR1 MDHEN, CDR2 SYDVKM. The CDR3 consists of 15 residues. V lost 2 bases to trimming and J lost 4 bases; unmatched junction nucleotides: 4. These data come from a study of graft-versus-host responses after intestinal transplantation. The assay was immunoSEQ multiplex PCR, and TCRdb's table has in-frame clones only and misses some. Among tens of thousands of clones listed, 89% were seen once. The rearrangement uses TRBV28 and TRBJ1-4, with 7 bases lining up with TRBD1. Sequencing used unstimulated CD8+ T cells sorted from spleen or lymph node cells, obtained before intestinal transplant. This clonotype originated in a human donor who received an intestinal transplant. The CDR3, as DNA: TGTGCCAGCAGTTTAGGCCAGGGGGTTAATGAAAAACTGTTTTTT. It codes for CASSLGQGVNEKLFF.